One and the same sample provided the 21 T cell receptor beta chains below, sequenced in a study of T cell responses to AZD1222 COVID-19 vaccine. Assay: immunoSEQ multiplex PCR; the TCRdb copy retains only in-frame clones and omits some. Of 120,000 or so clones in the sample, 75% to 90% were seen once. The source material was peripheral blood, sampled on day 0 of AZD1222 vaccination. The receptors were gathered from an adult in good health.

This clone was seen once. The chain carries TRBV27 and TRBJ1-5; no clear D. Germline values: CDR1 MNHEY, CDR2 SMNVEV (reference sequence). This CDR3 region has 13 residues. Trimming pared 5 bases from V and 9 bases from J, leaving 14 bases between. The CDR3 reads CASSPSQSRPQHF. The CDR3 nucleotides are TGTGCCAGCAGTCCCTCCCAATCGAGGCCCCAGCATTTT.

V gene TRBV2 combines with J gene TRBJ2-7, with TRBD1 identical over 9 bases. This CDR3 comprises 14 residues. CDR1 and CDR2 from the germline V gene are SNHLY and FYNNEI. V was clipped by 3 bases and J by 3 bases; unmatched bases: 3. The CDR3 loop is CASSDPGQGYEQYF. The CDR3 bases are TGTGCCAGCAGTGACCCGGGACAGGGCTACGAGCAGTACTTC.

This chain joins TRBV4-1 and TRBJ1-5; 10 nucleotides align to TRBD1. CDR3 size: 18 residues. Germline V gene lookup returns CDR1 MGHRA and CDR2 YSYEKL. V lost 3 bases to trimming and J lost 2 bases; unmatched junction nucleotides: 10. DNA of the CDR3: TGCGCCAGCAGCCACCCTAGGGACAGGGGAAGTGGCAATCAGCCCCAGCATTTT. Translation gives CASSHPRDRGSGNQPQHF.

This clone showed up just a few times. The rearrangement joins TRBV29-1 to TRBJ2-3; the match to TRBD2 covers 10 bases. CDR3 length: 14 amino acids. In germline, CDR1 is SQVTM, CDR2 ANQGSEA. After removal of 7 bases from V and 0 bases from J, the junction contained 4 bases not matched to a gene. CDR3 DNA: TGCAGCGCGACGACTAGCGGGAGCACAGATACGCAGTATTTT. This encodes CSATTSGSTDTQYF.

V gene TRBV27 combines with J gene TRBJ1-1, with D tentatively TRBD1 (5 bases). In germline, CDR1 is MNHEY, CDR2 SMNVEV (reference sequence). This CDR3 is 14 amino acids long. V lost 3 bases and J 5 bases, leaving 13 bases between the germline ends. This CDR3 reads CASSLGGPQTEAFF. The CDR3 nucleotides read TGTGCCAGCAGTTTGGGGGGACCCCAGACTGAAGCTTTCTTT.

V is TRBV3-1 (or the pseudogene TRBV3-2) and J is TRBJ1-6, with D tentatively TRBD1 (5 bases). This CDR3 region has 17 residues. The germline V gene encodes CDR1 LGHDT and CDR2 YNNKEL (reference sequence). Trimming stripped 2 bases from V and 10 bases from J, with 21 bases between. The CDR3 DNA reads as TGTGCCAGCAGCCAATACCTAGGGGCTGCAAGAAGGTCACCCCTCCACTTT. Translating gives CASSQYLGAARRSPLHF.

V gene TRBV28 combines with J gene TRBJ1-1; TRBD1 matches at 7 bases. The CDR3 extends over 14 amino acids. V was pared by 7 bases and J by 0 bases, with 5 bases of the junction left unmatched. The germline gives CDR1 MDHEN, CDR2 SYDVKM. The DNA of the CDR3 is TGTGCCAGCATCCCAGGGGGGATGAACACTGAAGCTTTCTTT. The encoded protein is CASIPGGMNTEAFF.

This clone was observed once. In nucleotides, the CDR3 is TGTGCCAGCAGCCAAGTTCTTAGAGACAGGGAGACAGATACGCAGTATTTT. This gives the protein CASSQVLRDRETDTQYF. The chain recombines TRBV3-1 (or the pseudogene TRBV3-2) with TRBJ2-3, with 7 bases lining up with TRBD1. The CDR3 has 17 amino acids. Trimming cost V 1 base and J 3 bases; bases outside gene matches: 10. CDR1 LGHDT and CDR2 YNNKEL come from the germline V gene (reference sequence).

J is TRBJ2-1 and V is TRBV13; tentatively, D is TRBD1 (7 bases). Germline V gives CDR1 PRHDT, CDR2 FYEKMQ (reference sequence). The CDR3 has 15 residues. V lost 5 bases, J lost 7 bases, and 18 bases lay in between. The chain's CDR3 is CASSLGDSRGNEQFF. In DNA, the CDR3 is TGTGCCAGCAGCCTCGGGGACAGCCGGGGGAATGAGCAGTTCTTC.

V gene TRBV28 combines with J gene TRBJ1-6; D not certain. The CDR3 covers 14 residues. V lost 5 bases, J lost 7 bases, and 12 bases lay in between. From germline, CDR1 is MDHEN and CDR2 SYDVKM. The CDR3 loop reads CASSVGLHNSPLHF. Written as DNA, the CDR3 is TGTGCCAGCAGTGTCGGGCTACACAATTCACCCCTCCACTTT.

V gene TRBV24-1 combines with J gene TRBJ2-2; D is perhaps TRBD1 (6 bases). Germline lookup yields CDR1 KGHDR and CDR2 SFDVKD. The CDR3 is made up of 16 amino acids. The ends were cut back, 5 bases at V and 2 bases at J, with 14 bases in the middle. In DNA form, the CDR3 reads TGTGCCACCAGTGCCCCCTGGACAGATAACACCGGGGAGCTGTTTTTT. This sequence encodes CATSAPWTDNTGELFF.

V usage is TRBV27 and J usage is TRBJ1-6; no clear D. The germline V gene encodes CDR1 MNHEY and CDR2 SMNVEV (reference sequence). The CDR3 loop spans 12 amino acids. The ends were cut back, 5 bases at V and 12 bases at J, with 11 bases in the middle. The CDR3 DNA follows: TGTGCCAGCAGTCCCGGGATAAGACCCCTCCACTTT. Translated: CASSPGIRPLHF.

The genes are TRBV5-1 and TRBJ1-3, with no clear D. Germline CDR1 reads SGHRS; CDR2 reads YFSETQ. CDR3 size: 11 residues. The V end lost 6 bases, the J end lost 3 bases, and 4 bases lay between the germline ends. CDR3 in amino acids: CASTLGNTIYF. The DNA of the CDR3 is TGCGCCAGCACCCTTGGAAACACCATATATTTT.

The chain carries TRBV7-9 and TRBJ2-7; D is perhaps TRBD2 (6 bases). V lost 4 bases to trimming and J lost 5 bases, with 18 bases between them. The germline CDR1 and CDR2 sequences are SEHNR and FQNEAQ (reference sequence). The CDR3 spans 15 residues. This chain's CDR3 is CASSSRGRTGDEQYF. DNA for the CDR3: TGTGCCAGCAGCTCCAGAGGGAGGACGGGGGACGAGCAGTACTTC.

V and J are TRBV12-3 or TRBV12-4 and TRBJ1-5; D is perhaps TRBD1 (5 bases). V was clipped by 5 bases and J by 4 bases, with 9 bases between them. The CDR3 is 13 residues long. The CDR3 DNA sequence: TGTGCCAGCAGTCGGGGGGGGAATCAGCCCCAGCATTTT. Protein: CASSRGGNQPQHF.

The chain links TRBV5-1 to TRBJ2-5, with 10 positions matching TRBD2. The J segment lost 4 bases and the V segment lost 0 bases, leaving 9 bases of the junction unmatched. The CDR3 has 17 amino acids. Per germline, CDR1 SGHRS and CDR2 YFSETQ. The CDR3 bases are TGCGCCAGCAGCTTGGCGAGTAGCGGGGGGCCAACAGAGACCCAGTACTTC. Translation gives CASSLASSGGPTETQYF.

The gene calls are TRBV27 and TRBJ1-2; D is perhaps TRBD1 (5 bases). CDR1 is MNHEY and CDR2 is SMNVEV in the germline V gene (reference sequence). Between the trimmed V and J ends, which lost 5 bases and 8 bases, there was a span of 18 bases. CDR3 length: 14 amino acids. CDR3: CASSADGGVRGYTF. In nucleotides, the CDR3 is TGTGCCAGCAGTGCTGATGGGGGGGTACGAGGCTACACCTTC.

The genes are TRBV11-3 and TRBJ2-6; the D gene is possibly TRBD1 (6 bases). Trimming took 1 base from V and 4 from J, leaving 11 bases between them. The CDR3 totals 16 residues. The germline V gene encodes CDR1 SGHNT and CDR2 YENEEA. CDR3 sequence reads: CASSLGRGSGANVLTF. The CDR3 nucleotides are TGTGCCAGCAGCTTAGGCAGGGGTTCCGGGGCCAACGTCCTGACTTTC.

This clone was detected once. The genes are TRBV14 and TRBJ1-5, with D uncertain. The germline gives CDR1 SGHDN, CDR2 FVKESK. V was pared by 0 bases and J by 14 bases, with 14 bases between. The CDR3 is 13 residues long. The CDR3 reads CASSQDLRSHKHF. CDR3 coding DNA: TGTGCCAGCAGCCAAGATTTGCGGTCGCACAAGCATTTT.

This chain connects TRBV6-5 to TRBJ2-2; D gene uncertain. Per the germline V gene, CDR1 is MNHEY and CDR2 is SVGAGI. The CDR3 spans 14 residues. V was trimmed by 6 bases and J by 0 bases, leaving 8 bases between them. In DNA, the CDR3 is TGTGCCAGCAGAAACGGCCCGAACACCGGGGAGCTGTTTTTT. It yields the protein CASRNGPNTGELFF.

The V and J genes are TRBV28 and TRBJ1-5, with D possibly being TRBD1 (5 bases). CDR1 is MDHEN, CDR2 SYDVKM, per germline. This CDR3 has 15 amino acids. V lost 5 bases and J lost 1, with 12 bases in between. The CDR3 sequence is CASSKGLGSNQPQHF. The DNA for the CDR3 is TGTGCCAGCAGTAAGGGACTAGGGAGCAATCAGCCCCAGCATTTT. Together with reference TRBV28 and TRBJ1-5, the CDR3 gives the full variable domain: DVKVTQSSRYLVKRTGEKVFLECVQDMDHENMFWYRQDPGLGLRLIYFSYDVKMKEKGDIPEGYSVSREKKERFSLILESASTNQTSMYLCASSKGLGSNQPQHFGDGTRLSIL.